Sequencing of this T cell receptor beta chain was carried out in a study of T cell repertoires in cytomegalovirus infection. The sample holds a few counts of this clonotype. Its antigen is as yet unknown. CDR1 is MNHEY and CDR2 is SMNVEV in the germline V gene (reference sequence). V gave up 1 base and J gave up 9 bases, with 13 bases separating them. The CDR3 consists of 14 residues. MiXCR, applied by TCRdb to the reads, yields one record per CDR3 protein. In the table there are some 940,000 distinct CDR3 sequences, around 29% of which are singletons. The genes are TRBV27 and TRBJ2-1, with a possible D match to TRBD1 (6 bases). This receptor was identified in a human donor in good health (CMV status not recorded). Some clones in this sample may be carry-over from other donors' samples. The sample was cultured CD8+ T cells from PBMCs, taken from culture after CMV antigen stimulation. The CDR3 DNA is TGTGCCAGCAGTTTATACAGGGCTGAGGGTGAGCAGTTCTTC. Its translation is CASSLYRAEGEQFF.